A single T cell receptor (beta chain) is shown here with its context. What this receptor recognizes is not known. No quality values exist for individual bases; no much larger clone is one base distant. Healthy controls were over 15 blood donors whose buffy coats were used, with a median age of approximately 60 years (range roughly 21-80) and around 53% female. On an AutoMACS, CD4+ and CD8+ cells were isolated via positive magnetic bead selection, and their purity was verified by flow cytometry. Ficoll-Paque PLUS density gradient separation was used to isolate peripheral blood mononuclear cells. Nucleospin Tissue or Tissue XS kits were used to extract DNA from CD4-enriched, CD8-enriched or PBMC samples, and a Qubit 2.0 fluorometer was used for quantification. The entry originates in a study of somatic mutations in cytotoxic T cells in rheumatoid arthritis (dated by TCRdb to 2016 to 2017). Describing the broader study: Sorted V beta1+ cells also underwent TCRB sequencing, and some V beta antibody-stained T-cell populations were flow-sorted at nearly 100% purity on a FACSAria II or Sony SH800. In newly diagnosed rheumatoid arthritis without treatment, the study examined if expanded CD8+ T-cell clones harbor somatic mutations, relying on TCRB deep sequencing to characterize clonality. For 55 to 70 rheumatoid arthritis patients and 15 to 20 healthy controls, TCRB deep sequencing was carried out. Patient and control groups had essentially identical median ages. What the work shows at the level of the full study, not this receptor alone: The largest CD8+ clone made up more than 20% of CD8+ cells in about an eighth of the 65 patients, and blood and synovial fluid shared several identical CD8+ TCRB sequences. There was no significant difference in CD8+ T-cell clonality between rheumatoid arthritis patients and age-matched healthy controls. An increase of CD8+ clonality with age was seen in patients (Spearman r ≈ 0.46) but not in healthy controls. The slight underrepresentation of TRBV07 in patients was not corrected for multiple comparisons. The expanded CD8+ clones had unknown antigen targets, and not appearing in virus-specific databases did not rule out that they were virus-specific.

The immunoSEQ assay was applied to genomic DNA for TCRB CDR3 sequencing. The authors' analysis ran thus. Only productive TCRB rearrangements were included in the analyses. Clonality was expressed as a Shannon entropy-based productive clonality index, with each clone defined by a unique TCRB CDR3 sequence. To calculate repertoire overlap between two samples, the template counts of each clone were considered relative to each sample's total templates. V-gene usage from TCRB sequencing and V-gene usage measured by flow cytometry were correlated (Spearman r of around 0.6). Imported from immuneACCESS, the table was reduced by TCRdb to in-frame sequences with V and J called. These copies leave out some clones; in studies compared against another copy, an unresolved V gene accounts for under half, and the cause of the remainder is not known. V and J calls and clone size follow that table, whereas D and trimming were derived from the DNA. The sample has under 11,000 clones on record, 60% to 85% of them singletons. Around a fifth of the sample comes from the top ten.

From the cysteine up to the phenylalanine, the CDR3 has a length of 13 residues. CDR3 DNA only is kept here, 39 bases in frame from base 1. V and J lose 6 bases and 1 base, and a span of 9 bases separates them. The germline V gene sets CDR1 to WSHSY and CDR2 to SAAADI. Sequenced: CD8+ T cells sorted from blood. The chain uses TRBV10-2 and TRBJ1-1; no D gene call is confident. The clonotype was recovered from a man over 45 in good health. The DNA sequence is given as TGCGCCAGCAGCAGTACAGAGAACACTGAAGCTTTCTTT. Translated, this is CASSSTENTEAFF.